The rows below give T cell receptor beta chains drawn from one sample of a study of blood T cell repertoires in COVID-19. Profiled with immunoSEQ multiplex PCR; TCRdb holds only in-frame clones, not every one. The table lists over 250,000 clones, around nine tenths of them singletons. Sequenced material: PBMCs or T cells enriched from blood (not recorded which). All receptors derive from a woman aged 18-29 years who had recovered from COVID-19. The CDR3 runs from the conserved cysteine through the conserved F or W. A D gene is named only where the DNA matches it firmly.

d_call: TRBD2
v_call: TRBV10-3
j_call: TRBJ2-1
cdr3_aa: CAISEELAGGSYNEQFF
cdr3_nt: TGTGCCATCAGTGAGGAGCTAGCGGGAGGGTCCTACAATGAGCAGTTCTTC

d_call: TRBD1
v_call: TRBV27
j_call: TRBJ2-7
cdr3_aa: CASSTGVYEQYF
cdr3_nt: TGTGCCAGCAGCACAGGGGTTTACGAGCAGTACTTC

d_call: NA
v_call: TRBV2
j_call: TRBJ1-5
cdr3_aa: CASSGWMGPGQPQHF
cdr3_nt: TGTGCCAGCAGTGGGTGGATGGGTCCCGGGCAGCCCCAGCATTTT

d_call: NA
v_call: TRBV2
j_call: TRBJ2-1
cdr3_aa: CASSERVAGNEQFF
cdr3_nt: TGTGCCAGCAGTGAAAGGGTCGCGGGCAATGAGCAGTTCTTC

d_call: NA
v_call: TRBV6-5
j_call: TRBJ1-6
cdr3_aa: CASSYDSNSPLHF
cdr3_nt: TGTGCCAGCAGTTACGACAGTAATTCACCCCTCCACTTT

d_call: TRBD2
v_call: TRBV28
j_call: TRBJ2-3
cdr3_aa: CASSFLAAPATDTQYF
cdr3_nt: TGTGCCAGCAGTTTCCTAGCGGCCCCCGCTACAGATACGCAGTATTTT

d_call: TRBD1
v_call: TRBV30
j_call: TRBJ2-7
cdr3_aa: CAWNPGQPYEQYF
cdr3_nt: TGTGCCTGGAACCCGGGACAGCCCTACGAGCAGTACTTC

d_call: TRBD1
v_call: TRBV4-1
j_call: TRBJ2-5
cdr3_aa: CASSQRDRAPQETQYF
cdr3_nt: TGCGCCAGCAGCCAGAGAGACAGGGCGCCTCAAGAGACCCAGTACTTC

d_call: TRBD1
v_call: TRBV9
j_call: TRBJ2-6
cdr3_aa: CASSDNRGVSGANVLTF
cdr3_nt: TGTGCCAGCAGCGATAACAGGGGGGTCTCTGGGGCCAACGTCCTGACTTTC

d_call: NA
v_call: TRBV19
j_call: TRBJ1-2
cdr3_aa: CASKPGEGYGYTF
cdr3_nt: TGTGCCAGTAAGCCCGGGGAAGGCTATGGCTACACCTTC

d_call: NA
v_call: TRBV28
j_call: TRBJ1-5
cdr3_aa: CATQNRESNQPQHF
cdr3_nt: TGTGCCACTCAGAACCGGGAAAGCAATCAGCCCCAGCATTTT

d_call: NA
v_call: TRBV5-8
j_call: TRBJ1-1
cdr3_aa: CASSAPSAFF
cdr3_nt: TGTGCCAGCAGCGCCCCGAGTGCTTTCTTT

d_call: TRBD2
v_call: TRBV28
j_call: TRBJ2-7
cdr3_aa: CASSPLAGASYEQYF
cdr3_nt: TGTGCCAGCAGTCCCTTAGCGGGCGCCTCCTACGAGCAGTACTTC

d_call: TRBD1
v_call: TRBV27
j_call: TRBJ1-1
cdr3_aa: CASSGTGGGGTEAFF
cdr3_nt: TGTGCCAGCAGCGGGACAGGGGGAGGGGGCACTGAAGCTTTCTTT

d_call: NA
v_call: TRBV25-1
j_call: TRBJ2-3
cdr3_aa: CASSELATDTQYF
cdr3_nt: TGTGCCAGCAGTGAATTGGCCACAGATACGCAGTATTTT

d_call: TRBD2
v_call: TRBV2
j_call: TRBJ2-3
cdr3_aa: CASRALTSGLTDTQYF
cdr3_nt: TGTGCCAGCAGAGCCTTGACTAGCGGTCTCACAGATACGCAGTATTTT

d_call: TRBD2
v_call: TRBV7-8
j_call: TRBJ2-1
cdr3_aa: CASSPREGTNEQFF
cdr3_nt: TGTGCCAGCAGCCCGAGGGAGGGTACCAATGAGCAGTTCTTC

d_call: NA
v_call: TRBV3-1/TRBV3-2
j_call: TRBJ2-3
cdr3_aa: CASSPSGGTDTQYF
cdr3_nt: TGTGCCAGCAGCCCGTCCGGGGGCACAGATACGCAGTATTTT

d_call: NA
v_call: TRBV15
j_call: TRBJ2-5
cdr3_aa: CATSRDLGLETQYF
cdr3_nt: TGTGCCACCAGCAGAGATCTGGGGCTAGAGACCCAGTACTTC

d_call: TRBD2
v_call: TRBV11-2
j_call: TRBJ2-7
cdr3_aa: CASSATGTTYEQYF
cdr3_nt: TGTGCCAGCAGCGCGACCGGGACTACCTACGAGCAGTACTTC